These 16 T cell receptor beta chains share one sample of origin, sequenced in a study of neurological immune-mediated disorders. Documented time point: longitudinal time-point 2. TCRdb reprocessed the 5' RACE reads via MiXCR and lists one record per CDR3 protein. The sample has over 55,000 distinct CDR3 sequences, roughly 9.7% seen once; the top ten hold approximately 12%. Sample: PBMCs. The receptors were sampled from a man in his thirties or forties in good health.

This clonotype showed up many times. This chain uses TRBV13 with TRBJ2-4; TRBD2 is a possible D gene (6 bases). In germline, CDR1 is PRHDT, CDR2 FYEKMQ (reference sequence). CDR3 length: 14 residues. Trimming pared 7 bases from V and 7 bases from J, leaving 17 bases between. The CDR3 DNA is TGTGCCAGCACCCTTCTGCTAGCGAGGAACATTCAGTACTTC. Translating gives CASTLLLARNIQYF. The entire variable domain, with the rest obtained from reference TRBV13 and TRBJ2-4, is as follows: AAGVIQSPRHLIKEKRETATLKCYPIPRHDTVYWYQQGPGQDPQFLISFYEKMQSDKGSIPDRFSAQQFSDYHSELNMSSLELGDSALYFCASTLLLARNIQYFGAGTRLSVL.

The chain couples TRBV28 to TRBJ1-4, with D possibly being TRBD1 (6 bases). Per the germline V gene, CDR1 is MDHEN and CDR2 is SYDVKM. V was pared by 6 bases and J by 7 bases, with 21 bases between. The CDR3 totals 16 residues. CDR3 sequence reads: CASSLSGGPHGEKLFF. CDR3 DNA: TGTGCCAGCAGCTTAAGCGGGGGGCCTCATGGTGAAAAACTGTTTTTT. The entire variable domain, with the rest obtained from reference TRBV28 and TRBJ1-4, is as follows: DVKVTQSSRYLVKRTGEKVFLECVQDMDHENMFWYRQDPGLGLRLIYFSYDVKMKEKGDIPEGYSVSREKKERFSLILESASTNQTSMYLCASSLSGGPHGEKLFFGSGTQLSVL.

In the case of this clonotype: Since a much larger clone is just one base distant, this may be a read error. This chain links TRBV6-2 or TRBV6-3 with TRBJ2-1; 8 bases align to TRBD2. This CDR3 spans 13 amino acids. V trimming: 7 bases; J trimming: 9 bases; junction bases outside the gene matches: 8. Germline CDR1 MNHEY, CDR2 SVGEGT. The CDR3 protein is CASIKRENGEQFF. The CDR3 DNA follows: TGTGCCAGCATTAAGCGGGAGAATGGTGAGCAGTTCTTC.

There are many counts of this clonotype. V usage is TRBV20-1 and J usage is TRBJ2-2; unclear D gene. The germline V and J ends were trimmed by 0 bases and 8 bases, with 19 bases remaining between them. CDR3 length: 16 amino acids. Looked up from germline, CDR1 is DFQATT and CDR2 is SNEGSKA (reference sequence). Here the CDR3 DNA reads TGCAGTGCTAGAGACCTTACTGGTGGAGCCTCGGGGGAGCTGTTTTTT. As protein: CSARDLTGGASGELFF.

This clonotype occurred many times. The J gene is TRBJ2-5, the V gene TRBV29-1; D not certain. The CDR3 runs 12 residues. V was pared by 5 bases and J by 0 bases, with 7 bases between. Germline V CDR1 and CDR2: SQVTM, ANQGSEA. CDR3 in amino acids: CSVSSYQETQYF. CDR3 coding DNA: TGCAGCGTTTCCAGTTACCAAGAGACCCAGTACTTC.

This clonotype was seen repeatedly, ten times or more. V and J are TRBV25-1 and TRBJ2-4, with a possible D match to TRBD1 (5 bases). V was clipped by 1 base and J by 5 bases, with 18 bases between them. The V gene's germline CDR1 is MGHDK and CDR2 SYGVNS. The CDR3 covers 17 residues. The CDR3 reads CASSELGPHFFQNIQYF. The CDR3 DNA reads as TGTGCCAGCAGTGAATTGGGGCCTCACTTCTTCCAAAACATTCAGTACTTC.

Ten or more counts support this clonotype. This chain links TRBV24-1 with TRBJ1-5, with a tentative D call TRBD1 (5 bases). There are 16 residues in the CDR3. The germline V gene encodes CDR1 KGHDR and CDR2 SFDVKD. Trimming removed 2 bases from V and 1 base from J, with 11 bases in between. The CDR3 DNA reads TGTGCCACCAGTGATTCAAGGCAGGGCAGCAATCAGCCCCAGCATTTT. Translating gives CATSDSRQGSNQPQHF.

This clonotype has a count of ten or more. The chain combines TRBV5-1 with TRBJ2-1; D gene uncertain. CDR3 length: 14 amino acids. The germline V and J ends were trimmed by 0 bases and 7 bases, with 11 bases remaining between them. CDR1 SGHRS and CDR2 YFSETQ come from the germline V gene. The CDR3 nucleotides are TGCGCCAGCAGCTTGGGGGTCTTCGGAAATGAGCAGTTCTTC. Translated, it gives CASSLGVFGNEQFF.

There are many counts of this clonotype. The V call is TRBV20-1, the J call TRBJ2-3; D gene uncertain. This CDR3 comprises 13 residues. Trimming removed 3 bases at V and 1 base at J, with 8 bases between. Germline lookup yields CDR1 DFQATT and CDR2 SNEGSKA (reference sequence). CDR3 nucleotide sequence: TGCAGTGCTAGTCTGGTGGGCACAGATACGCAGTATTTT. This codes for CSASLVGTDTQYF.

Ten or more counts support this clonotype. The rearrangement uses TRBV15 and TRBJ2-1, with 11 nucleotides matching TRBD2. V trimming: 0 bases; J trimming: 7 bases; junction bases outside the gene matches: 2. The CDR3 has 15 residues. From germline, CDR1 is LNHNV and CDR2 YYDKDF (reference sequence). DNA of the CDR3: TGTGCCACCAGCAGAGATCGACTAGCGGGGAATGAGCAGTTCTTC. Its translation is CATSRDRLAGNEQFF.

This clonotype was seen repeatedly, ten times or more. CDR3 sequence (DNA): TGTGCCAGCAGCTTAGAAGCGGGACGAAATGAGCAGTTCTTC. The encoded protein is CASSLEAGRNEQFF. The chain recombines TRBV7-8 with TRBJ2-1, with 7 bases identical to TRBD2. The CDR3 runs 14 residues. Looked up from germline, CDR1 is SGHVS and CDR2 is FQNEAQ. V gave up 1 base and J gave up 7 bases; unmatched junction bases: 4.

A few counts support this clonotype. The chain couples TRBV15 to TRBJ1-4, with D maybe TRBD1 (5 bases). This CDR3 spans 15 amino acids. Germline V gene sequence: CDR1 LNHNV, CDR2 YYDKDF (reference sequence). The V gene lost 4 bases and the J gene lost 7 bases, with 16 bases spanning the gap. The CDR3 sequence: CATSTGDVGSEKLFF. CDR3 coding DNA: TGTGCCACCAGCACGGGGGACGTAGGGTCTGAAAAACTGTTTTTT.

This clonotype was seen repeatedly, ten times or more. J is TRBJ2-1 and V is TRBV11-2; 7 bases fit TRBD2. Germline loops: CDR1 SGHAT, CDR2 FQNNGV. Unmatched junction bases numbered 15, after V lost 1 base and J lost 6 bases. The CDR3 consists of 18 residues. The CDR3, as DNA: TGTGCCAGCAGCTTAGCCCACCCTGCGGGGAGGGTCGGCAATGAGCAGTTCTTC. It translates to CASSLAHPAGRVGNEQFF.

This clonotype has ten or more counts. This sequence joins TRBV7-9 and TRBJ1-2, with D tentatively TRBD1 (5 bases). V lost 5 bases and J lost 3, with 13 bases in between. The CDR3 length is 14 residues. The germline CDR1 and CDR2 sequences are SEHNR and FQNEAQ (reference sequence). The CDR3 loop is CASSLSRGDYGYTF. CDR3 sequence (DNA): TGTGCCAGCAGCCTGAGTAGGGGCGACTATGGCTACACCTTC.

This clonotype was detected ten times or more. This chain links TRBV5-1 with TRBJ1-1; D uncertain. This CDR3 is 14 amino acids long. Deletions cut 0 bases from V and 4 bases from J, with 10 bases between. Germline-derived CDR1 and CDR2 are SGHRS and YFSETQ. The CDR3 nucleotides are TGCGCCAGCAGCTTGGAAGGGAGTATCACTGAAGCTTTCTTT. As protein: CASSLEGSITEAFF.

This clonotype was seen repeatedly, ten times or more. The chain employs TRBV6-6 and TRBJ2-3; D not certain. The germline V and J ends were trimmed by 6 bases and 0 bases, with 4 bases remaining between them. Germline V gene data show CDR1 as MNHNY and CDR2 as SVGAGI (reference sequence). This CDR3 contains 12 residues. In DNA, the CDR3 is TGTGCCAGCAGCCCTAGCACAGATACGCAGTATTTT. Its translation is CASSPSTDTQYF.